This entry lists 32 T cell receptor beta chains sequenced from one sample in a study of blood T cell repertoires in COVID-19. Assay used: immunoSEQ multiplex PCR; TCRdb lists only in-frame clones, some missing. The table includes 150,000 to 200,000 clones, approximately 79% detected once. Sequenced input: peripheral blood. The receptors shown here come from a woman older than 75 with acute or convalescent COVID-19.

The chain carries TRBV12-3 or TRBV12-4 and TRBJ2-1; D is possibly TRBD1 (5 bases). Trimming stripped 3 bases from V and 10 bases from J, with 10 bases between. This CDR3 is 12 amino acids long. CDR3 DNA sequence: TGTGCCAGCAGTTTCCAGGGCCGGGAGCAGTTCTTC. Translation gives CASSFQGREQFF.

A few counts support this clone. The chain links TRBV28 to TRBJ1-6; 7 nucleotides match TRBD1. J was trimmed by 9 bases and V by 9 bases; bases with no gene match: 11. The CDR3 runs 14 residues. The germline CDR1 and CDR2 sequences are MDHEN and SYDVKM. The CDR3 reads CARSAGTEGSPLHF. Here the CDR3 DNA reads TGTGCCAGGTCTGCCGGGACAGAGGGTTCACCCCTCCACTTT.

The genes are TRBV4-2 and TRBJ1-5, with 7 positions matching TRBD1. The V and J ends lost 0 bases and 6 bases, in that order; junction bases with no gene match: 2. The germline CDR1 and CDR2 sequences are LGHNA and YNFKEQ. There are 14 residues in the CDR3. The CDR3 here is CASSQEAGGQPQHF. CDR3 DNA: TGTGCCAGCAGCCAAGAGGCAGGGGGTCAGCCCCAGCATTTT.

The V and J genes are TRBV19 and TRBJ2-3; D uncertain. Germline CDR1 and CDR2: LNHDA and SQIVND (reference sequence). Trimming shortened V by 6 bases and J by 5 bases, and 15 bases separated the two germline ends. This CDR3 has 14 amino acids. The CDR3 region has the DNA TGTGCCAGTAGGCTAGGCCTCCGGGTAGATACGCAGTATTTT. It encodes CASRLGLRVDTQYF.

This rearrangement joins TRBV5-4 to TRBJ2-6; D uncertain. V lost 4 bases, J lost 4 bases, and 12 bases lay in between. This CDR3 is built from 15 residues. Germline CDR1 SGHNT, CDR2 YYREEE (reference sequence). The CDR3 loop reads CASSPPLSGANVLTF. CDR3 nucleotide sequence: TGTGCCAGCAGCCCCCCTCTGTCGGGGGCCAACGTCCTGACTTTC. The full variable domain, in which reference TRBV5-4 and TRBJ2-6 provide the parts outside the CDR3, is ETGVTQSPTHLIKTRGQQVTLRCSSQSGHNTVSWYQQALGQGPQFIFQYYREEENGRGNFPPRFSGLQFPNYSSELNVNALELDDSALYLCASSPPLSGANVLTFGAGSRLTVL.

The V gene is TRBV24-1, the J gene TRBJ2-7; 7 bases line up with TRBD1. The CDR3 totals 15 residues. V gave up 3 bases and J gave up 5 bases; unmatched junction bases: 9. Germline CDR1 is KGHDR and CDR2 is SFDVKD. CDR3 sequence: CATSDGPDRVHEQYF. CDR3 in DNA: TGTGCCACCAGTGATGGTCCTGACAGGGTGCACGAGCAGTACTTC.

This chain connects TRBV27 to TRBJ1-2; 7 nucleotides line up with TRBD1. V lost 5 bases to trimming and J lost 0 bases; unmatched junction nucleotides: 9. Germline lookup yields CDR1 MNHEY and CDR2 SMNVEV (reference sequence). CDR3 length equals 16 residues. The CDR3 DNA sequence: TGTGCCAGCAGTCCCAGGGGGACAGAAACTAACTATGGCTACACCTTC. Protein: CASSPRGTETNYGYTF.

V gene TRBV7-2 combines with J gene TRBJ2-5, with 9 positions matching TRBD2. The V and J ends lost 4 bases and 4 bases, in that order; junction bases with no gene match: 13. The germline V gene has CDR1 SGHTA and CDR2 FQGNSA. CDR3 size: 17 residues. Written as DNA, the CDR3 is TGTGCCAGCAGCTCCGCCTATACAGCGGGAGGACGAGAGACCCAGTACTTC. Translation: CASSSAYTAGGRETQYF.

The rearrangement joins TRBV6-5 to TRBJ2-3; 9 positions match TRBD2. There are 15 residues in the CDR3. CDR1 is MNHEY and CDR2 is SVGAGI in the germline V gene. J was trimmed by 2 bases and V by 2 bases; bases with no gene match: 2. CDR3 sequence (DNA): TGTGCCAGCAGTTACGCTAGCGGGAACACAGATACGCAGTATTTT. Translation gives CASSYASGNTDTQYF.

The V call is TRBV28, the J call TRBJ2-7; possibly TRBD1 for D (5 bases). The CDR3 is made up of 16 amino acids. V shed 3 bases and J shed 3 bases, with 18 bases lying between them. Germline V gives CDR1 MDHEN, CDR2 SYDVKM. The CDR3 is CASSLVGVQGIYEQYF. As DNA, the CDR3 is TGTGCCAGCAGTTTGGTTGGCGTGCAGGGTATCTACGAGCAGTACTTC.

This clone was detected only a few times. This chain uses TRBV2 with TRBJ1-6; D gene unclear. Trimming shortened V by 3 bases and J by 7 bases, and 10 bases separated the two germline ends. The CDR3 runs to 14 residues. Germline lookup yields CDR1 SNHLY and CDR2 FYNNEI. In DNA, the CDR3 is TGTGCCAGCAGTGAGCAAACAGAGAATTCACCCCTCCACTTT. It translates to CASSEQTENSPLHF.

The rearrangement links TRBV24-1 to TRBJ2-3; TRBD2 matches at 9 bases. There are 16 residues in the CDR3. Trimming removed 1 base from V and 4 bases from J; junction bases left unmatched: 5. Germline CDR1 is KGHDR and CDR2 is SFDVKD. Here the CDR3 reads CATSDFASGKADTQYF. CDR3 nucleotides: TGTGCCACCAGTGATTTCGCTAGCGGGAAGGCAGATACGCAGTATTTT.

The chain is built from TRBV7-9 and TRBJ1-6, with unresolved D. Trimming stripped 1 base from V and 9 bases from J, with 4 bases between. The CDR3 consists of 12 residues. Germline CDR1 SEHNR, CDR2 FQNEAQ (reference sequence). CDR3 sequence: CASSLVSSPLHF. The CDR3 DNA reads TGTGCCAGCAGCTTAGTTAGTTCACCCCTCCACTTT.

This clone occurred a few times. The gene calls are TRBV4-3 and TRBJ1-4; D remains unclear. The CDR3 loop spans 12 amino acids. The ends were cut back, 1 base at V and 14 bases at J, with 11 bases in the middle. CDR1 and CDR2 from the germline V gene are LGHNA and YSLEER. The CDR3 nucleotides read TGCGCCAGCAGCCAAGTCGAGATCTCTCTGTTTTTT. Protein sequence: CASSQVEISLFF.

Details on this clone: This same CDR3 is encoded by further DNA sequences in the sample. The rearrangement links TRBV7-9 to TRBJ1-5; 8 nucleotides line up with TRBD1. CDR1 is SEHNR and CDR2 is FQNEAQ in the germline V gene (reference sequence). V trimming: 4 bases; J trimming: 7 bases; junction bases outside the gene matches: 6. This CDR3 contains 14 residues. CDR3 loop: CASSSTGGGQPQHF. CDR3 DNA sequence: TGTGCCAGCAGCTCCACAGGGGGAGGGCAGCCCCAGCATTTT.

The gene calls are TRBV5-4 and TRBJ1-1; a weak D match, TRBD1 (5 bases). CDR1 and CDR2 from the germline V gene are SGHNT and YYREEE (reference sequence). V was pared by 2 bases and J by 4 bases, with 24 bases between. This CDR3 is 18 amino acids long. CDR3 amino acids: CASSFELGAAGKTTEAFF. The CDR3 coding sequence is TGTGCCAGCAGCTTTGAGTTAGGGGCCGCTGGAAAGACCACTGAAGCTTTCTTT.

This rearrangement joins TRBV3-1 (or the pseudogene TRBV3-2) to TRBJ2-3, with TRBD2 matching 10 bases. This CDR3 region has 17 residues. Germline CDR1 is LGHDT and CDR2 is YNNKEL (reference sequence). After removal of 4 bases from V and 4 bases from J, the junction contained 11 bases not matched to a gene. CDR3 DNA sequence: TGTGCCAGCAGCCCCCTCCCTAGCGGGAGTAGGGCAGATACGCAGTATTTT. It encodes CASSPLPSGSRADTQYF.

This sequence joins TRBV19 and TRBJ1-1; 8 nucleotides align to TRBD1. Germline lookup yields CDR1 LNHDA and CDR2 SQIVND (reference sequence). The CDR3 sequence is 16 residues long. The junction had 10 bases not matched to a gene; V was cut back by 6 bases and J by 1 base. The CDR3 sequence: CASRARQGMGNTEAFF. The CDR3 bases are TGTGCCAGTAGGGCTAGACAGGGGATGGGGAACACTGAAGCTTTCTTT.

This clone showed up just a few times. This chain joins TRBV10-3 and TRBJ2-1; tentative D call: TRBD1 (6 bases). There are 13 residues in the CDR3. Germline-derived CDR1 and CDR2 are ENHRY and SYGVKD. The V and J ends lost 7 bases and 5 bases respectively, with 12 bases between them. CDR3 nucleotide sequence: TGTGCCATCAAGGGGGACATAAACAATGAGCAGTTCTTC. Protein: CAIKGDINNEQFF.

The chain is built from TRBV9 and TRBJ1-5, with a tentative D call TRBD1 (5 bases). CDR1 SGDLS and CDR2 YYNGEE come from the germline V gene. Trimming stripped 5 bases from V and 0 bases from J, with 27 bases between. The CDR3 runs to 20 residues. The CDR3 sequence: CASRDSSAHRDSYSNQPQHF. The CDR3 nucleotides read TGTGCCAGCAGAGATTCATCAGCGCACCGGGACTCGTATAGCAATCAGCCCCAGCATTTT. The complete variable domain, with remaining parts taken from reference TRBV9 and TRBJ1-5, reads DSGVTQTPKHLITATGQRVTLRCSPRSGDLSVYWYQQSLDQGLQFLIQYYNGEERAKGNILERFSAQQFPDLHSELNLSSLELGDSALYFCASRDSSAHRDSYSNQPQHFGDGTRLSIL.

There are many counts of this clone. The gene calls are TRBV21-1 and TRBJ2-6; the table's D call, TRBD1, has no DNA check behind it. TRBV21-1 is a pseudogene segment. The CDR3 length is 21 residues. DNA for the CDR3: TGTGCCAGCAGCAGACGCCTGGGGACAGGGGCTGACCCCTCTGGGGCCAACGTCCTGACTTTC. It translates to CASSRRLGTGADPSGANVLTF.

The DNA of the CDR3 is TGTGCCCTGGCAGGGGTTGGGTCACCCCTCCACTTT. Translated, it gives CALAGVGSPLHF. The V and J genes are TRBV30 and TRBJ1-6, with D perhaps matching TRBD1 (6 bases). Looked up from germline, CDR1 is GTSNPN and CDR2 is SVGIG (reference sequence). This CDR3 region has 12 residues. V lost 8 bases to trimming and J lost 10 bases, with 15 bases between them.

This clone was seen just once. The V and J genes are TRBV5-4 and TRBJ1-2, with unresolved D. V lost 2 bases and J 4 bases, leaving 21 bases between the germline ends. The CDR3 is 17 amino acids. From germline, CDR1 is SGHNT and CDR2 YYREEE (reference sequence). CDR3 protein: CASSFAASGFPGYGYTF. In nucleotides, the CDR3 is TGTGCCAGCAGCTTCGCAGCCAGTGGGTTCCCGGGCTATGGCTACACCTTC.

The V gene is TRBV6-6, the J gene TRBJ2-7; TRBD1 aligns across 7 bases. Germline V gene data show CDR1 as MNHNY and CDR2 as SVGAGI (reference sequence). The CDR3 spans 15 residues. V lost 2 bases, J lost 2 bases, and 6 bases stayed unmatched. The CDR3 reads CASSYRSGGTYEQYF. The CDR3 DNA follows: TGTGCCAGCAGTTACCGGTCAGGGGGTACCTACGAGCAGTACTTC.

The chain carries TRBV24-1 and TRBJ2-2, with 8 bases matching TRBD2. V shed 1 base and J 6 bases; nucleotides not matched to a gene: 3. Germline V gene sequence: CDR1 KGHDR, CDR2 SFDVKD. The CDR3 contains 15 residues. This CDR3 is CATSDFGRASGELFF. The DNA of the CDR3 is TGTGCCACCAGTGATTTCGGGAGGGCCTCCGGGGAGCTGTTTTTT.

V and J are TRBV28 and TRBJ2-5; maybe TRBD1 (6 bases). In germline, CDR1 is MDHEN, CDR2 SYDVKM. The CDR3 is 15 amino acids. Deletions cut 7 bases from V and 0 bases from J, with 15 bases between. The CDR3 reads CASTNSRDNQETQYF. The CDR3 DNA sequence: TGTGCCAGCACCAACTCCAGGGACAACCAAGAGACCCAGTACTTC.

The chain recombines TRBV7-3 with TRBJ1-2, with 7 nucleotides matching TRBD1. The germline gives CDR1 SGHTA, CDR2 FQGTGA. The CDR3 is made up of 14 amino acids. The ends lost 5 bases at V and 2 bases at J; junction bases unmatched: 5. CDR3 nucleotide sequence: TGTGCCAGCAGCCCAGGGACAGAGAACTATGGCTACACCTTC. This sequence encodes CASSPGTENYGYTF.

This chain uses TRBV28 with TRBJ2-1, with TRBD2 identical over 16 bases. The CDR3 has 15 amino acids. The V and J ends lost 5 bases and 13 bases, in that order; junction bases with no gene match: 8. The germline CDR1 and CDR2 sequences are MDHEN and SYDVKM. CDR3 sequence: CASSPAGLAGGHQFF. CDR3 coding DNA: TGTGCCAGCAGTCCAGCGGGACTAGCGGGAGGGCACCAGTTCTTC.

J is TRBJ2-7 and V is TRBV29-1, with TRBD2 matching over 11 bases. Germline lookup yields CDR1 SQVTM and CDR2 ANQGSEA. This CDR3 spans 13 amino acids. The V and J ends lost 4 bases and 3 bases, in that order; junction bases with no gene match: 2. CDR3: CSVAGTSGYEQYF. The CDR3 DNA follows: TGCAGCGTTGCCGGGACTAGCGGCTACGAGCAGTACTTC.

The rearrangement links TRBV7-3 to TRBJ2-3, with 11 bases identical to TRBD2. The ends lost 4 bases at V and 6 bases at J; junction bases unmatched: 6. CDR1 and CDR2 (germline): SGHTA, FQGTGA. CDR3 length: 15 amino acids. CDR3 coding DNA: TGTGCCAGCAGCTCCCGACTAGCGGGGTGGGATACGCAGTATTTT. Its protein product is CASSSRLAGWDTQYF.

The chain combines TRBV7-3 with TRBJ2-1; tentative D call: TRBD2 (5 bases). CDR3 length equals 14 residues. Germline-derived CDR1 and CDR2 are SGHTA and FQGTGA. V lost 6 bases, J lost 5 bases, and 14 bases lay in between. CDR3 sequence: CASSGGGSNNEQFF. CDR3 DNA sequence: TGTGCCAGCAGTGGCGGCGGGTCTAACAATGAGCAGTTCTTC.

The chain links TRBV21-1 to TRBJ2-6; the D call TRBD1 from the table was never checked on the DNA. TRBV21-1 represents a pseudogene. This CDR3 comprises 22 residues. The CDR3 protein is CASSLKATGRTVYISGANVLTF. CDR3 bases: TGTGCCAGCAGTCTGAAGGCGACAGGGCGAACCGTTTACATCTCTGGGGCCAACGTCCTGACTTTC.